The 21 T cell receptor beta chains below come from one sample, sequenced in a study of cytotoxic CD8 clonotypes in ibrutinib-treated CLL. Clones were read by immunoSEQ multiplex PCR, and TCRdb kept only the in-frame ones, dropping some. This table holds about 140,000 clones, 77% found once. The source was PBMCs, collected after 12 months of ibrutinib treatment. The source of these receptors is a human donor with chronic lymphocytic leukemia.

In its sample, this clone was seen once. The rearrangement links TRBV5-4 to TRBJ2-7, with D unresolved. V was cut by 3 bases and J by 6 bases, with 10 bases left in between. Germline values: CDR1 SGHNT, CDR2 YYREEE (reference sequence). This CDR3 has 12 residues. This CDR3 reads CASSYGPGEQYF. The CDR3 coding sequence is TGTGCCAGCAGCTACGGACCTGGCGAGCAGTACTTC.

The genes are TRBV14 and TRBJ2-5; no firm D call. CDR1 and CDR2 (germline): SGHDN, FVKESK. The length of the CDR3 is 12 residues. Between the trimmed V and J ends, which lost 4 bases and 1 base, there was a span of 4 bases. DNA for the CDR3: TGTGCCAGCAGCCGGACCCAAGAGACCCAGTACTTC. Protein: CASSRTQETQYF. Drawing the rest from reference TRBV14 and TRBJ2-5, the complete variable domain is EAGVTQFPSHSVIEKGQTVTLRCDPISGHDNLYWYRRVMGKEIKFLLHFVKESKQDESGMPNNRFLAERTGGTYSTLKVQPAELEDSGVYFCASSRTQETQYFGPGTRLLVL.

This sequence joins TRBV2 and TRBJ1-6; a weak D match, TRBD1 (5 bases). The CDR3 runs to 15 residues. The germline CDR1 and CDR2 sequences are SNHLY and FYNNEI. V was cut by 4 bases and J by 0 bases, with 7 bases left in between. CDR3 sequence: CASSGDSSYNSPLHF. The CDR3, as DNA: TGTGCCAGCAGTGGCGACAGCTCCTATAATTCACCCCTCCACTTT.

The chain combines TRBV5-1 with TRBJ2-1; 7 nucleotides line up with TRBD1. Germline V gives CDR1 SGHRS, CDR2 YFSETQ. V lost 4 bases to trimming and J lost 10 bases; unmatched junction nucleotides: 14. The CDR3 sequence is 15 residues long. The CDR3 region is CASSQQISLGGEQFF. The CDR3, as DNA: TGCGCCAGCAGCCAACAAATAAGCCTAGGGGGCGAGCAGTTCTTC.

V is TRBV19 and J is TRBJ2-1; D uncertain. The CDR3 spans 15 residues. Germline CDR1 reads LNHDA; CDR2 reads SQIVND (reference sequence). The V end was cut by 6 bases, the J end by 9 bases, with 21 bases between. The CDR3 DNA follows: TGTGCCAGTAGCATGGGGTTGGGTGAGAGTGGTGAGCAGTTCTTC. Translation gives CASSMGLGESGEQFF.

This chain uses TRBV5-6 with TRBJ1-5; D is unresolved. Germline lookup yields CDR1 SGHDT and CDR2 YYEEEE. Trimming cost V 0 bases and J 3 bases, with 10 bases left between them. The CDR3 runs 15 residues. CDR3 residues: CASSLGAGINQPQHF. Here the CDR3 DNA reads TGTGCCAGCAGCTTGGGGGCAGGTATCAATCAGCCCCAGCATTTT.

V is TRBV4-2 and J is TRBJ2-7; D possibly corresponds to TRBD1 (6 bases). Looked up from germline, CDR1 is LGHNA and CDR2 is YNFKEQ. The CDR3 spans 15 residues. Trimming shortened V by 0 bases and J by 3 bases, and 12 bases separated the two germline ends. CDR3 nucleotide sequence: TGTGCCAGCAGCCAAGACGGCCAGGGGATCTACGAGCAGTACTTC. This sequence encodes CASSQDGQGIYEQYF.

V and J are TRBV18 and TRBJ2-3, with TRBD1 identical over 7 bases. CDR1 and CDR2 from the germline V gene are KGHSH and LQKENI. This CDR3 has 17 amino acids. The V and J ends lost 2 bases and 6 bases, in that order; junction bases with no gene match: 14. CDR3 in DNA: TGTGCCAGCTCACCAAAACTACAGGGGCCAGCCGGGGATACGCAGTATTTT. It yields the protein CASSPKLQGPAGDTQYF.

The chain uses TRBV7-2 and TRBJ2-7, with TRBD2 as a possible D gene (7 bases). The germline V and J ends were trimmed by 1 base and 2 bases, with 12 bases remaining between them. The germline V gene has CDR1 SGHTA and CDR2 FQGNSA. This CDR3 has 15 amino acids. As DNA, the CDR3 is TGTGCCAGCAGCTTAGAGGGGGGGCAGCCCTACGAGCAGTACTTC. It yields the protein CASSLEGGQPYEQYF.

The chain has TRBV28 and TRBJ1-2, with a tentative D call TRBD1 (6 bases). Deletions cut 5 bases from V and 0 bases from J, with 13 bases between. Per the germline V gene, CDR1 is MDHEN and CDR2 is SYDVKM. This CDR3 is built from 15 residues. The CDR3 DNA reads TGTGCCAGCAGTCCCCCGGGACATTCTAACTATGGCTACACCTTC. It is translated as CASSPPGHSNYGYTF.

The chain couples TRBV28 to TRBJ2-3, with TRBD2 matching 13 bases. V lost 2 bases to trimming and J lost 0 bases; unmatched junction nucleotides: 2. The germline gives CDR1 MDHEN, CDR2 SYDVKM. The CDR3 covers 17 residues. CDR3 region: CASSLGTSGTSTDTQYF. The DNA for the CDR3 is TGTGCCAGCAGTTTAGGGACTAGCGGGACTAGCACAGATACGCAGTATTTT. Full variable domain (rest looked up from reference TRBV28 and TRBJ2-3): DVKVTQSSRYLVKRTGEKVFLECVQDMDHENMFWYRQDPGLGLRLIYFSYDVKMKEKGDIPEGYSVSREKKERFSLILESASTNQTSMYLCASSLGTSGTSTDTQYFGPGTRLTVL.

This chain connects TRBV5-6 to TRBJ1-2; D gene uncertain. Germline lookup yields CDR1 SGHDT and CDR2 YYEEEE. There are 13 residues in the CDR3. Trimming pared 1 base from V and 3 bases from J, leaving 7 bases between. CDR3 residues: CASSLTDYYGYTF. CDR3 in DNA: TGTGCCAGCAGCTTGACAGATTACTATGGCTACACCTTC.

V usage is TRBV15 and J usage is TRBJ2-7; 10 positions agree with TRBD1. The ends lost 6 bases at V and 7 bases at J; junction bases unmatched: 9. Germline CDR1 is LNHNV and CDR2 is YYDKDF (reference sequence). This CDR3 comprises 14 residues. This CDR3 reads CATRRRDRGGEQYF. The DNA for the CDR3 is TGTGCCACCAGGAGGCGGGACAGGGGTGGAGAGCAGTACTTC.

This clone has a single count. The gene calls are TRBV29-1 and TRBJ1-5; 8 bases are shared with TRBD1. With 4 bases clipped from V and 4 bases from J, the junction kept 3 bases outside the gene matches. CDR1 and CDR2 from the germline V gene are SQVTM and ANQGSEA. The CDR3 has 13 residues. The CDR3 loop is CSVVWTGNQPQHF. Here the CDR3 DNA reads TGCAGCGTTGTTTGGACAGGGAATCAGCCCCAGCATTTT.

The chain carries TRBV7-9 and TRBJ1-1, with D hard to call. V was cut by 2 bases and J by 3 bases, with 7 bases left in between. This CDR3 has 13 amino acids. Germline V gives CDR1 SEHNR, CDR2 FQNEAQ (reference sequence). Written as DNA, the CDR3 is TGTGCCAGCAGCTTAACACCGTACACTGAAGCTTTCTTT. This gives the protein CASSLTPYTEAFF.

The V gene is TRBV4-1, the J gene TRBJ2-7; the D gene is possibly TRBD2 (6 bases). Germline V gives CDR1 MGHRA, CDR2 YSYEKL. V lost 0 bases and J 2 bases, leaving 8 bases between the germline ends. The CDR3 has 14 residues. The CDR3 sequence: CASSQDPGAYEQYF. The CDR3 nucleotides are TGCGCCAGCAGCCAAGATCCGGGGGCCTACGAGCAGTACTTC.

With respect to this clone: At one end the junction does not follow the germline gene, possibly because of a read error. The V call is TRBV2, the J call TRBJ1-5; 11 nucleotides line up with TRBD1. CDR3 size: 12 residues. CDR1 and CDR2 (germline): SNHLY, FYNNEI. CDR3 in DNA: TGTGCCAGCAGTGCCAGCCCGGGACAGGGGGATTTT. It is translated as CASSASPGQGDF.

The J gene is TRBJ1-6, the V gene TRBV15, with D possibly being TRBD1 (5 bases). The CDR3 has 14 residues. The germline V gene encodes CDR1 LNHNV and CDR2 YYDKDF (reference sequence). With 3 bases removed from V and 6 bases from J, the gap between germline ends came to 9 bases. The CDR3 coding sequence is TGTGCCACCAGCAGCCAGGGTATTAATTCACCCCTCCACTTT. Translating gives CATSSQGINSPLHF. The variable domain in full, completed from reference TRBV15 and TRBJ1-6, reads DAMVIQNPRYQVTQFGKPVTLSCSQTLNHNVMYWYQQKSSQAPKLLFHYYDKDFNNEADTPDNFQSRRPNTSFCFLDIRSPGLGDTAMYLCATSSQGINSPLHFGNGTRLTVT.

The V and J genes are TRBV7-2 and TRBJ2-5; a weak D match, TRBD1 (5 bases). This CDR3 spans 13 amino acids. V was cut by 0 bases and J by 5 bases, with 7 bases left in between. Per germline, CDR1 SGHTA and CDR2 FQGNSA. The CDR3 here is CASSLAYRETQYF. The CDR3 DNA reads as TGTGCCAGCAGCTTAGCGTACAGGGAGACCCAGTACTTC.

This clone was counted between two and nine times. This rearrangement joins TRBV28 to TRBJ2-4, with D unresolved. Germline V gene data show CDR1 as MDHEN and CDR2 as SYDVKM. With 6 bases removed from V and 2 bases from J, the gap between germline ends came to 8 bases. The CDR3 is made up of 13 amino acids. In DNA, the CDR3 is TGTGCCAGCAGAAGAGGAACCAAAAACATTCAGTACTTC. Residues: CASRRGTKNIQYF. The full variable domain, rest sourced from reference TRBV28 and TRBJ2-4, is DVKVTQSSRYLVKRTGEKVFLECVQDMDHENMFWYRQDPGLGLRLIYFSYDVKMKEKGDIPEGYSVSREKKERFSLILESASTNQTSMYLCASRRGTKNIQYFGAGTRLSVL.

The chain joins TRBV19 to TRBJ2-1; D might be TRBD2 (6 bases). Trimming took 6 bases from V and 9 from J, leaving 18 bases between them. The CDR3 is made up of 14 amino acids. CDR1 and CDR2 from the germline V gene are LNHDA and SQIVND (reference sequence). The CDR3 DNA reads TGTGCCAGTAGAGGGGCTAGCGTAGTTCGTGAGCAGTTCTTC. Translated: CASRGASVVREQFF. Variable domain in full (rest from reference TRBV19 and TRBJ2-1): DGGITQSPKYLFRKEGQNVTLSCEQNLNHDAMYWYRQDPGQGLRLIYYSQIVNDFQKGDIAEGYSVSREKKESFPLTVTSAQKNPTAFYLCASRGASVVREQFFGPGTRLTVL.